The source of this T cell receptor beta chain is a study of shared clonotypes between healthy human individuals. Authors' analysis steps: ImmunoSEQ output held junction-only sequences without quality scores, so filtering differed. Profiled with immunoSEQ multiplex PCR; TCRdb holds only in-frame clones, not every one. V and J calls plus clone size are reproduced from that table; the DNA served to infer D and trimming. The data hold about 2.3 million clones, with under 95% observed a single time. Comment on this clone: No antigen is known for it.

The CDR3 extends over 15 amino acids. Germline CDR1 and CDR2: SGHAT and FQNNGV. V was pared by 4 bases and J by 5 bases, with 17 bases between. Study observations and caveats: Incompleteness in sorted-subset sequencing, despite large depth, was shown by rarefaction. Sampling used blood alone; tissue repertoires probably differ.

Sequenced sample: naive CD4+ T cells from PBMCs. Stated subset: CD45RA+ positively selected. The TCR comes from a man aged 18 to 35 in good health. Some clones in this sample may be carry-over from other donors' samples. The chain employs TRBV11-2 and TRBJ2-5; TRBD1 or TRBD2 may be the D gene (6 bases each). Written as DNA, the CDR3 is TGTGCCAGCAGCTCCTGGGGGGCTAACCGGGAGACCCAGTACTTC. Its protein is CASSSWGANRETQYF.